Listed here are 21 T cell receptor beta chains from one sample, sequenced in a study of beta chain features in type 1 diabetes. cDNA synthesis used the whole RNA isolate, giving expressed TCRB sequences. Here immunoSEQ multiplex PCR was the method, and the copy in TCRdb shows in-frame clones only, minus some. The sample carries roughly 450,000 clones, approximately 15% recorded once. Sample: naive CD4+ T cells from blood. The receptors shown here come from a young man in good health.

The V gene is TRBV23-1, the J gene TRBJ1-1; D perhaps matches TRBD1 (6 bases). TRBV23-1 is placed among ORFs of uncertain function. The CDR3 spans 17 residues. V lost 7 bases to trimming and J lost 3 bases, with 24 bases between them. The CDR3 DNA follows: TGCGCCAGCACCCCAAGACAAGGACAGACACCTTACACTGAAGCTTTCTTT. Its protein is CASTPRQGQTPYTEAFF.

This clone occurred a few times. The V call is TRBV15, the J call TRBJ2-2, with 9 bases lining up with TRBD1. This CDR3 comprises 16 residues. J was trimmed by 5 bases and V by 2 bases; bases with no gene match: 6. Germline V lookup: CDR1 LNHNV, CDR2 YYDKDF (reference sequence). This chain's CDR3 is CATSRNPGTGTGELFF. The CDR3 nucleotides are TGTGCCACCAGCAGAAACCCCGGGACAGGGACCGGGGAGCTGTTTTTT. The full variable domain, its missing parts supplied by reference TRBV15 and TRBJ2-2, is DAMVIQNPRYQVTQFGKPVTLSCSQTLNHNVMYWYQQKSSQAPKLLFHYYDKDFNNEADTPDNFQSRRPNTSFCFLDIRSPGLGDTAMYLCATSRNPGTGTGELFFGEGSRLTVL.

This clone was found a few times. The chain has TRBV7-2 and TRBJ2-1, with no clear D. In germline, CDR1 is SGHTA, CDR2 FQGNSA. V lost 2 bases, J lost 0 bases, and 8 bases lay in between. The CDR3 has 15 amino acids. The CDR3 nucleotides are TGTGCCAGCAGCTTAATGGCGAGCTCCTACAATGAGCAGTTCTTC. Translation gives CASSLMASSYNEQFF.

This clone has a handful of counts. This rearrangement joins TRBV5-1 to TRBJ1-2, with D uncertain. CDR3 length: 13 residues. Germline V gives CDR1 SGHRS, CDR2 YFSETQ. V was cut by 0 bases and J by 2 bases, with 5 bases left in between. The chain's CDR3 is CASSLDRNYGYTF. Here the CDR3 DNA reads TGCGCCAGCAGCTTGGACAGAAACTATGGCTACACCTTC.

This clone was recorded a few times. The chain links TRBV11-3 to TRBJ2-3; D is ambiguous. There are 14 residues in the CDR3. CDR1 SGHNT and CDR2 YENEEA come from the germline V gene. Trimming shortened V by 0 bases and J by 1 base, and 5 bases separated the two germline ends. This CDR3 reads CASSLDQGTDTQYF. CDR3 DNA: TGTGCCAGCAGCTTAGATCAGGGCACAGATACGCAGTATTTT. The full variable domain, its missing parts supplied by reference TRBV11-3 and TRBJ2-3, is EAGVVQSPRYKIIEKKQPVAFWCNPISGHNTLYWYLQNLGQGPELLIRYENEEAVDDSQLPKDRFSAERLKGVDSTLKIQPAELGDSAVYLCASSLDQGTDTQYFGPGTRLTVL.

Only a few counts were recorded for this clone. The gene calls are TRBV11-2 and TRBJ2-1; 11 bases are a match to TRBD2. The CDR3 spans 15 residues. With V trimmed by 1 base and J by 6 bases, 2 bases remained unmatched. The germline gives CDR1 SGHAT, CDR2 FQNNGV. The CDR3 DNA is TGTGCCAGCAGCTTAGTACTAGCGGGAGTCAATGAGCAGTTCTTC. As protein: CASSLVLAGVNEQFF.

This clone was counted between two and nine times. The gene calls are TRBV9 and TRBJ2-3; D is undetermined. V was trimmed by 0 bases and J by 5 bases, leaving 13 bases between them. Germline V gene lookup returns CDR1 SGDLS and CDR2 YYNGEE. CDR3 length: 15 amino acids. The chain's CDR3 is CASSVEAKTVDTQYF. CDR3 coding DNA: TGTGCCAGCAGCGTAGAAGCGAAAACCGTAGATACGCAGTATTTT.

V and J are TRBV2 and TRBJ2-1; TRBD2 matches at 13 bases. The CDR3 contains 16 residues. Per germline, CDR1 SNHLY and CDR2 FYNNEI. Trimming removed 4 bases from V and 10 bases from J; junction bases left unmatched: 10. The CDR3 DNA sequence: TGTGCCAGCAGTGTCGGGGGACTAGCGGGACAGGGGGAGCAGTTCTTC. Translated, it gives CASSVGGLAGQGEQFF.

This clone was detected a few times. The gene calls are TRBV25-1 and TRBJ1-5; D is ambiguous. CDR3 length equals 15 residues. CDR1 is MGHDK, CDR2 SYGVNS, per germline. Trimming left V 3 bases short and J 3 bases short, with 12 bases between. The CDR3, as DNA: TGTGCCAGCAGTGATGGGTGGCCAGACAATCAGCCCCAGCATTTT. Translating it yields CASSDGWPDNQPQHF. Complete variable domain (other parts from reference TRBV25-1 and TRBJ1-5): EADIYQTPRYLVIGTGKKITLECSQTMGHDKMYWYQQDPGMELHLIHYSYGVNSTEKGDLSSESTVSRIRTEHFPLTLESARPSHTSQYLCASSDGWPDNQPQHFGDGTRLSIL.

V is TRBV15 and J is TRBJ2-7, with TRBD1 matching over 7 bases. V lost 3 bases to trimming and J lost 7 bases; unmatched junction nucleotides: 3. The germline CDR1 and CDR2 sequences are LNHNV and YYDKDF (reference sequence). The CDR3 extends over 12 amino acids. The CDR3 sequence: CATSRRDSEQYF. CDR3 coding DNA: TGTGCCACCAGCAGGAGGGACAGTGAGCAGTACTTC. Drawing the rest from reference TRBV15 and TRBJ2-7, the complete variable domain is DAMVIQNPRYQVTQFGKPVTLSCSQTLNHNVMYWYQQKSSQAPKLLFHYYDKDFNNEADTPDNFQSRRPNTSFCFLDIRSPGLGDTAMYLCATSRRDSEQYFGPGTRLTVT.

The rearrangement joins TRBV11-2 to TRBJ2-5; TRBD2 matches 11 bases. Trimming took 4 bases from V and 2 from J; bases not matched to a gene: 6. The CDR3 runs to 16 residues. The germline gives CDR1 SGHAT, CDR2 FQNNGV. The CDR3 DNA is TGTGCCAGCAGCTCCCGACTAGCGGGAACACAAGAGACCCAGTACTTC. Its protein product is CASSSRLAGTQETQYF.

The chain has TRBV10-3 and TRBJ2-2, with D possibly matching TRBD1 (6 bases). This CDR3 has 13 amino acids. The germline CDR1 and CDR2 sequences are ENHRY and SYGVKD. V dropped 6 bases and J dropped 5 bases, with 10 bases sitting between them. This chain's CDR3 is CAISSTGTGELFF. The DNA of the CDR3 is TGTGCCATCAGCTCAACAGGGACCGGGGAGCTGTTTTTT.

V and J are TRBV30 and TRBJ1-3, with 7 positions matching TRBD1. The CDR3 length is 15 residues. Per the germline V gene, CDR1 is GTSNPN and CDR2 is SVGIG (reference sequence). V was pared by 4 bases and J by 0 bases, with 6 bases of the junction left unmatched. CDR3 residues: CAWTPGGASGNTIYF. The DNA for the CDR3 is TGTGCCTGGACGCCAGGGGGGGCCTCTGGAAACACCATATATTTT.

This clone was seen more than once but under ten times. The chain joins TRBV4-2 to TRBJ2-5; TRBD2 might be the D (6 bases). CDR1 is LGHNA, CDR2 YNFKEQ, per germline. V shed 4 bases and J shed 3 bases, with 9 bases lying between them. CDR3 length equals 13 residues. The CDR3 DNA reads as TGTGCCAGCAGCCTACGGGAGAAAGAGACCCAGTACTTC. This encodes CASSLREKETQYF.

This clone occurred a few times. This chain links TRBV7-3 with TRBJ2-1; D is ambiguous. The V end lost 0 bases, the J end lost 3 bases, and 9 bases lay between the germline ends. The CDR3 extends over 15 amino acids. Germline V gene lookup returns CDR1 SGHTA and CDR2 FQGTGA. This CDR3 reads CASSLTRSRYNEQFF. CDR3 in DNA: TGTGCCAGCAGCTTAACACGCAGCCGCTACAATGAGCAGTTCTTC. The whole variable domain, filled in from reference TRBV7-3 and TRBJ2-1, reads GAGVSQTPSNKVTEKGKYVELRCDPISGHTALYWYRQSLGQGPEFLIYFQGTGAADDSGLPNDRFFAVRPEGSVSTLKIQRTERGDSAVYLCASSLTRSRYNEQFFGPGTRLTVL.

CDR3 amino acids: CASSHAGQRLFF. In DNA, the CDR3 is TGCGCCAGCAGCCACGCGGGACAGCGACTGTTTTTT. J is TRBJ1-4 and V is TRBV4-3; TRBD1 matches at 7 bases. This CDR3 is 12 amino acids long. The germline gives CDR1 LGHNA, CDR2 YSLEER. Germline trimming cut 3 bases from V and 13 bases from J; bases unmatched to any gene: 5.

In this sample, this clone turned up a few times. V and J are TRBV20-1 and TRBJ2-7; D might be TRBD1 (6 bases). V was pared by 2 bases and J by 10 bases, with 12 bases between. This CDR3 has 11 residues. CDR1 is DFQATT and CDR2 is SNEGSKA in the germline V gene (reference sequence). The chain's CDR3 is CSARYRELQYF. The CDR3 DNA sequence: TGCAGTGCTAGATACAGGGAATTACAGTACTTC.

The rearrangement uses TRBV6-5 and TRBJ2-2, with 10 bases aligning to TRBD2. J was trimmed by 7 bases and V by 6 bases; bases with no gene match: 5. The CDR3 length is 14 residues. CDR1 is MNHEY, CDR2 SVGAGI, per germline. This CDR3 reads CASRISGGIGELFF. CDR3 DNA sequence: TGTGCCAGCAGAATTAGCGGGGGGATCGGGGAGCTGTTTTTT.

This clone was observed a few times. CDR3 DNA: TGTGCCAGCAGCTCCCAGGGTGGCGGTGAAAAACTGTTTTTT. As protein: CASSSQGGGEKLFF. V is TRBV7-2 and J is TRBJ1-4, with D possibly TRBD1 on 5 matching bases. Germline V gene data show CDR1 as SGHTA and CDR2 as FQGNSA. This CDR3 region has 14 residues. V was pared by 4 bases and J by 7 bases, with 13 bases between.

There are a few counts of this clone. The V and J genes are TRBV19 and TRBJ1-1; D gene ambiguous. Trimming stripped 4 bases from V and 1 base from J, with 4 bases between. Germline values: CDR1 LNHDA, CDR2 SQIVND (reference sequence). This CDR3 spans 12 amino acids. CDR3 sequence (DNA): TGTGCCAGTAGTAAGGGGAACACTGAAGCTTTCTTT. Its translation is CASSKGNTEAFF.

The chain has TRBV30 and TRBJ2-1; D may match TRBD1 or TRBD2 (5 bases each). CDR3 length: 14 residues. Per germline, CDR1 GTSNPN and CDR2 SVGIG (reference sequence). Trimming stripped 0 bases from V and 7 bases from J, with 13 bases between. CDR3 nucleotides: TGTGCCTGGAGTGTAGAGGGGACCGGGAATGAGCAGTTCTTC. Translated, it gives CAWSVEGTGNEQFF.